Shown below are 32 T cell receptor beta chains from a single sample sequenced in a study of cytomegalovirus exposure and HLA in healthy donors (dated by TCRdb to 2016 to 2017). Library construction relied on the immunoSEQ multiplex PCR assay. For the multiplex PCR, a mixture combining 60 forward primers for TCR Vbeta segments and 13 reverse primers for TCR Jbeta segments was used. The clones in this table, taken by TCRdb from immuneACCESS, are in-frame only. Not every clone is retained; where verified, under half of the shortfall comes from an unresolved V gene, and the cause of the rest is unknown. The sample table lists approximately 150,000 clones, 81% of them with a count of one. The ten top clones hold roughly 4.5% of the sample. Source material: PBMCs. These TCRs come from a woman younger than 35 in good health and CMV-seropositive.

This rearrangement joins TRBV11-2 to TRBJ1-2; 8 bases line up with TRBD1. Trimming cost V 5 bases and J 7 bases; bases outside gene matches: 6. The CDR3 runs 13 residues. Germline V lookup: CDR1 SGHAT, CDR2 FQNNGV. In nucleotides, the CDR3 is TGTGCCAGCAGCCACGGACAGGGCGCTGGCTACACCTTC. This translates into CASSHGQGAGYTF.

This rearrangement joins TRBV28 to TRBJ1-2, with a possible D match to TRBD1 (5 bases). Trimming removed 5 bases at V and 8 bases at J, with 18 bases between. CDR1 is MDHEN, CDR2 SYDVKM, per germline. CDR3 size: 14 residues. This CDR3 is CASSLFRENRGYTF. For the CDR3, the DNA is TGTGCCAGCAGTCTCTTCAGGGAAAATCGAGGCTACACCTTC.

V gene TRBV5-1 combines with J gene TRBJ2-7; D is perhaps TRBD1 (6 bases). The V and J ends lost 2 bases and 1 base respectively, with 13 bases between them. The CDR3 covers 15 residues. Germline V gene lookup returns CDR1 SGHRS and CDR2 YFSETQ. CDR3 residues: CASSLNRDKSYEQYF. The CDR3 bases are TGCGCCAGCAGCTTAAATCGGGACAAGTCCTACGAGCAGTACTTC.

The chain is built from TRBV7-2 and TRBJ1-2; TRBD1 agrees at 9 bases. From germline, CDR1 is SGHTA and CDR2 FQGNSA. Trimming at V came to 5 bases and at J to 1 base, leaving 8 bases not matched to a gene. The CDR3 has 16 residues. In DNA form, the CDR3 reads TGTGCCAGCAGCCTGACAGGGGGTTCCCATAACTATGGCTACACCTTC. Its protein product is CASSLTGGSHNYGYTF.

The chain carries TRBV7-8 and TRBJ1-1; D unclear. This CDR3 spans 14 amino acids. Germline V gene data show CDR1 as SGHVS and CDR2 as FQNEAQ. The ends were cut back, 5 bases at V and 8 bases at J, with 18 bases in the middle. CDR3 DNA: TGTGCCAGCAGCCTAACCTGGACTGCAACGGAAGCTTTCTTT. As protein: CASSLTWTATEAFF.

The chain employs TRBV5-6 and TRBJ1-5; TRBD1 might be the D (6 bases). Looked up from germline, CDR1 is SGHDT and CDR2 is YYEEEE. Trimming stripped 2 bases from V and 2 bases from J, with 11 bases between. This CDR3 is built from 15 residues. The CDR3: CASSFRAGGNQPQHF. The CDR3 DNA is TGTGCCAGCAGCTTCCGGGCAGGGGGCAATCAGCCCCAGCATTTT. The variable domain in full, completed from reference TRBV5-6 and TRBJ1-5, reads DAGVTQSPTHLIKTRGQQVTLRCSPKSGHDTVSWYQQALGQGPQFIFQYYEEEERQRGNFPDRFSGHQFPNYSSELNVNALLLGDSALYLCASSFRAGGNQPQHFGDGTRLSIL.

The genes are TRBV2 and TRBJ1-2, with D uncertain. CDR1 SNHLY and CDR2 FYNNEI come from the germline V gene. The CDR3 is 12 residues long. Trimming took 7 bases from V and 8 from J, leaving 14 bases between them. The CDR3 nucleotides read TGTGCCAGCAAACTTCTAGTGTGGGGCTACACCTTC. Encoded protein: CASKLLVWGYTF.

This chain connects TRBV7-2 to TRBJ2-5, with 9 bases lining up with TRBD1. Germline V lookup: CDR1 SGHTA, CDR2 FQGNSA. CDR3 length: 19 amino acids. V shed 4 bases, J shed 5 bases, and the junction held 20 bases outside the gene matches. CDR3 sequence: CASSSDPRDRVHKWETQYF. Written as DNA, the CDR3 is TGTGCCAGCAGCTCAGACCCCCGGGACAGGGTCCACAAGTGGGAGACCCAGTACTTC.

The gene calls are TRBV15 and TRBJ1-5; 7 nucleotides align to TRBD1. The CDR3 has 19 residues. Germline V gene data show CDR1 as LNHNV and CDR2 as YYDKDF (reference sequence). The junction had 19 bases not matched to a gene; V was cut back by 1 base and J by 7 bases. The CDR3 reads CATSRGKLGRQGLVQPQHF. The CDR3 coding sequence is TGTGCCACCAGCAGAGGAAAACTTGGACGACAGGGATTGGTACAGCCCCAGCATTTT.

J is TRBJ2-5 and V is TRBV5-5; tentative D call: TRBD2 (5 bases). The CDR3 is 16 amino acids. Between the trimmed V and J ends, which lost 4 bases and 2 bases, there was a span of 18 bases. The germline gives CDR1 SGHKS, CDR2 YYEKEE (reference sequence). The CDR3 DNA reads TGTGCCAGCAGCCCCCGAGGGATTACACTACAAGAGACCCAGTACTTC. This encodes CASSPRGITLQETQYF.

This chain joins TRBV9 and TRBJ1-5, with a possible D match to TRBD1 (5 bases). The CDR3 length is 14 residues. Germline assignment: CDR1 SGDLS and CDR2 YYNGEE. The V and J ends lost 5 bases and 1 base respectively, with 10 bases between them. CDR3 in DNA: TGTGCCAGCAGTGATCAGGGAAGCAATCAGCCCCAGCATTTT. The encoded protein is CASSDQGSNQPQHF.

This clone was detected a few times. V usage is TRBV7-8 and J usage is TRBJ1-2; a possible D gene is TRBD1 (6 bases). The CDR3 covers 14 residues. V was pared by 1 base and J by 2 bases, with 8 bases between. Germline V gene sequence: CDR1 SGHVS, CDR2 FQNEAQ. The CDR3 DNA sequence: TGTGCCAGCAGCTTAGAGGGACAAAACTATGGCTACACCTTC. Protein sequence: CASSLEGQNYGYTF. The whole variable domain, filled in from reference TRBV7-8 and TRBJ1-2, reads GAGVSQSPRYKVAKRGQDVALRCDPISGHVSLFWYQQALGQGPEFLTYFQNEAQLDKSGLPSDRFFAERPEGSVSTLKIQRTQQEDSAVYLCASSLEGQNYGYTFGSGTRLTVV.

The genes are TRBV10-3 and TRBJ2-3; 9 nucleotides match TRBD2. CDR1 is ENHRY, CDR2 SYGVKD, per germline. The V segment lost 8 bases and the J segment 4 bases; nucleotides outside the gene matches: 10. This CDR3 has 15 amino acids. CDR3 in DNA: TGTGCCATCCGGGGGGCGGGGGGGCCAGCAGATACGCAGTATTTT. It encodes CAIRGAGGPADTQYF.

This clone has a handful of counts. The chain uses TRBV28 and TRBJ2-7, with 7 bases lining up with TRBD1. J gave up 2 bases and V 4 bases, and 17 bases lay outside the gene matches. Germline assignment: CDR1 MDHEN and CDR2 SYDVKM. The CDR3 spans 18 residues. The DNA for the CDR3 is TGTGCCAGCAGTTCAAGATTTGGACAGGCCCCAATTCCCTACGAGCAGTACTTC. Amino acid sequence: CASSSRFGQAPIPYEQYF.

The chain couples TRBV28 to TRBJ1-2; no reliable D call. Looked up from germline, CDR1 is MDHEN and CDR2 is SYDVKM. The CDR3 covers 16 residues. V gave up 4 bases and J gave up 8 bases, with 23 bases separating them. In nucleotides, the CDR3 is TGTGCCAGCAGTTACTTGGCCCTGGCAGCGAGAGGGGGCTACACCTTC. This encodes CASSYLALAARGGYTF.

The DNA for the CDR3 is TGTGCCAGCAGTGAAGAGCCGTTGGCAGGTCGCCTGCCCCAGCATTTT. Protein sequence: CASSEEPLAGRLPQHF. This rearrangement joins TRBV6-1 to TRBJ1-5; the D is unclear. This CDR3 is built from 16 residues. Germline CDR1 is MNHNS and CDR2 is SASEGT. V was pared by 1 base and J by 9 bases, with 19 bases between.

CDR3 loop: CASSPFSVYEDEKLFF. The CDR3 DNA sequence: TGTGCCAGCAGTCCCTTCTCGGTCTACGAGGATGAAAAACTGTTTTTT. The V call is TRBV28, the J call TRBJ1-4, with no clear D. This CDR3 has 16 residues. The germline gives CDR1 MDHEN, CDR2 SYDVKM. The V end was cut by 5 bases, the J end by 6 bases, with 19 bases between.

Turning to this clone: One end of the junction does not line up with germline, which may come from a read error. The rearrangement joins TRBV30 to TRBJ1-4; D uncertain. The CDR3 has 16 residues. Germline V gene sequence: CDR1 GTSNPN, CDR2 SVGIG (reference sequence). The CDR3 spells CALSVPVTSTNEKLFF. DNA for the CDR3: TGTGCCTTGAGTGTACCAGTCACCTCAACTAATGAAAAACTGTTTTTT.

This chain links TRBV25-1 with TRBJ1-2; 8 bases are shared with TRBD1. Looked up from germline, CDR1 is MGHDK and CDR2 is SYGVNS. V lost 6 bases to trimming and J lost 8 bases; unmatched junction nucleotides: 8. The CDR3 is made up of 13 amino acids. The CDR3 here is CASSPGQALGYTF. CDR3 DNA sequence: TGTGCCAGCAGCCCGGGACAGGCGTTGGGCTACACCTTC.

A note on this clone: The sample holds other DNA sequences that translate to the same CDR3. J is TRBJ2-3 and V is TRBV4-2; 7 bases are shared with TRBD1. The CDR3 consists of 16 residues. Looked up from germline, CDR1 is LGHNA and CDR2 is YNFKEQ. The V gene end was trimmed by 3 bases and the J gene end by 0 bases; junction bases not matched to a gene: 6. The CDR3 sequence is CASSHELQGSTDTQYF. CDR3 in DNA: TGTGCCAGCAGCCACGAACTACAGGGGAGCACAGATACGCAGTATTTT.

The chain employs TRBV5-1 and TRBJ1-5; TRBD1 is a possible D gene (6 bases). This CDR3 region has 15 residues. CDR1 and CDR2 from the germline V gene are SGHRS and YFSETQ. V was pared by 0 bases and J by 6 bases, with 13 bases between. The CDR3 DNA is TGCGCCAGCAGCTTGGAAGGGGGTGGGGGTCAGCCCCAGCATTTT. This sequence encodes CASSLEGGGGQPQHF.

The chain uses TRBV2 and TRBJ1-5; TRBD1 aligns across 8 bases. Germline V gives CDR1 SNHLY, CDR2 FYNNEI. Unmatched junction bases numbered 8, after V lost 6 bases and J lost 4 bases. This CDR3 contains 15 residues. The CDR3 DNA is TGTGCCAGCAGGGTCGGACAGGGTGAGAATCAGCCCCAGCATTTT. Amino acid sequence: CASRVGQGENQPQHF.

The chain couples TRBV30 to TRBJ1-4; 10 bases are shared with TRBD1. V trimming: 3 bases; J trimming: 5 bases; junction bases outside the gene matches: 3. CDR3 length: 14 amino acids. CDR1 and CDR2 from the germline V gene are GTSNPN and SVGIG (reference sequence). The CDR3 DNA sequence: TGTGCCTGGAGGGGGGACAGGGGAAATGAAAAACTGTTTTTT. Its protein product is CAWRGDRGNEKLFF.

In this sample, this clone turned up a few times. This chain links TRBV10-1 with TRBJ2-5; 13 nucleotides agree with TRBD2. Trimming removed 3 bases from V and 4 bases from J; junction bases left unmatched: 14. This CDR3 region has 19 residues. CDR1 is WNHNN, CDR2 SYGVQD, per germline (reference sequence). The CDR3 coding sequence is TGCGCCAGCAGTGATCCAATGGGACTAGCGGGGATCCCGGGAGAGACCCAGTACTTC. Its protein is CASSDPMGLAGIPGETQYF.

J is TRBJ2-7 and V is TRBV19; possible D gene TRBD2, 5 bases. In germline, CDR1 is LNHDA, CDR2 SQIVND (reference sequence). CDR3 length equals 13 residues. Trimming removed 1 base from V and 2 bases from J, with 6 bases in between. The CDR3 region is CASSIGGTYEQYF. CDR3 bases: TGTGCCAGTAGTATAGGAGGGACCTACGAGCAGTACTTC.

This chain uses TRBV6-1 with TRBJ2-7, with TRBD1 as a possible D gene (5 bases). Looked up from germline, CDR1 is MNHNS and CDR2 is SASEGT. CDR3 length equals 14 residues. The germline V and J ends were trimmed by 7 bases and 3 bases, with 16 bases remaining between them. This chain's CDR3 is CASNEQESRYEQYF. CDR3 in DNA: TGTGCCAGCAACGAACAGGAATCCCGCTACGAGCAGTACTTC.

This sequence joins TRBV27 and TRBJ2-5; TRBD2 agrees at 11 bases. J gave up 7 bases and V 2 bases, and 12 bases lay outside the gene matches. The CDR3 runs 17 residues. In germline, CDR1 is MNHEY, CDR2 SMNVEV (reference sequence). This chain's CDR3 is CASSLVSGGANRGTQYF. CDR3 coding DNA: TGTGCCAGCAGTTTAGTTAGCGGGGGGGCAAATCGTGGGACCCAGTACTTC.

V gene TRBV6-5 combines with J gene TRBJ2-2; 8 bases match TRBD2. Germline trimming cut 7 bases from V and 4 bases from J; bases unmatched to any gene: 8. CDR1 and CDR2 from the germline V gene are MNHEY and SVGAGI. The CDR3 totals 15 residues. CDR3 nucleotides: TGTGCCAGCACCCGGGGGGGGGCTTCCACCGGGGAGCTGTTTTTT. This sequence encodes CASTRGGASTGELFF.

V gene TRBV19 combines with J gene TRBJ2-5, with D tentatively TRBD2 (7 bases). Looked up from germline, CDR1 is LNHDA and CDR2 is SQIVND (reference sequence). V was pared by 10 bases and J by 1 base, with 13 bases between. The CDR3 length is 13 residues. CDR3 bases: TGTGCCACCGCGGGGGCCGGCCAAGAGACCCAGTACTTC. This gives the protein CATAGAGQETQYF.

This clone was detected only once. The rearrangement links TRBV5-1 to TRBJ2-5; perhaps TRBD1 as D (5 bases). CDR1 is SGHRS and CDR2 is YFSETQ in the germline V gene. Between the trimmed V and J ends, which lost 4 bases and 2 bases, there was a span of 12 bases. The CDR3 extends over 14 amino acids. CDR3 amino acids: CASSMWGLQETQYF. CDR3 nucleotides: TGCGCCAGCAGCATGTGGGGCCTTCAAGAGACCCAGTACTTC.

There are a few counts of this clone. The CDR3 nucleotides read TGTGCCAGCAGTGTTATGCTTAACGTAGGGACAGGGGGCCTTTTCTCCTACAATGAGCAGTTCTTC. This sequence encodes CASSVMLNVGTGGLFSYNEQFF. The J gene is TRBJ2-1, the V gene TRBV28, with TRBD1 identical over 12 bases. V was clipped by 5 bases and J by 0 bases; unmatched bases: 20. Looked up from germline, CDR1 is MDHEN and CDR2 is SYDVKM. The CDR3 contains 22 residues.

The gene calls are TRBV9 and TRBJ2-1; 11 bases map to TRBD2. Looked up from germline, CDR1 is SGDLS and CDR2 is YYNGEE. V lost 4 bases and J lost 4; bases outside the gene matches: 7. This CDR3 has 16 amino acids. CDR3 in amino acids: CASSSGTSGQYNEQFF. The CDR3 DNA sequence: TGTGCCAGCAGCTCCGGGACTAGCGGACAGTACAATGAGCAGTTCTTC.